The rows below give T cell receptor beta chains drawn from one sample of a study of T cell responses to AZD1222 COVID-19 vaccine. Measured with immunoSEQ multiplex PCR; TCRdb has only the in-frame clones, and not every one. This table has some 39,000 clones, about 92% appearing once. The sample was peripheral blood, taken 28 days after the second AZD1222 dose. These receptors all come from an adult who received the AZD1222 COVID-19 vaccine. Both conserved end residues are part of each CDR3. The D gene is left open where the match is weak. Some rows have no size entry. The others give once, few or many, or a class for an expanded clone.

CDR3: CASSLGGRGFSYEQYF
DNA: TGTGCCAGCAGCTTAGGGGGCAGGGGCTTCTCCTACGAGCAGTACTTC
J: TRBJ2-7
V: TRBV7-2
D: NA
size: NA

CDR3: CAWSKGIVNTEAFF
DNA: TGTGCCTGGAGTAAAGGCATCGTGAACACTGAAGCTTTCTTT
J: TRBJ1-1
V: TRBV30
D: NA
size: NA

CDR3: CASSQGPWDTSNYGYTF
DNA: TGTGCCAGCAGCCAAGGTCCTTGGGACACATCGAACTATGGCTACACCTTC
J: TRBJ1-2
V: TRBV14
D: NA
size: NA

CDR3: CASSFMKGQGEETQYF
DNA: TGTGCCAGCAGCTTTATGAAGGGCCAGGGCGAAGAGACCCAGTACTTC
J: TRBJ2-5
V: TRBV7-2
D: NA
size: once

CDR3: CASSPQGDYGYTF
DNA: TGTGCCAGCAGCCCACAGGGGGACTATGGCTACACCTTC
J: TRBJ1-2
V: TRBV5-5
D: TRBD1
size: NA

CDR3: CASSVGPNTEAFF
DNA: TGTGCCAGCAGCGTAGGCCCGAACACTGAAGCTTTCTTT
J: TRBJ1-1
V: TRBV9
D: NA
size: once

CDR3: CASSEHQGRNTGELFF
DNA: TGCGCCAGCAGCGAACATCAGGGTCGGAACACCGGGGAGCTGTTTTTT
J: TRBJ2-2
V: TRBV10-1
D: NA
size: once

CDR3: CASGAGGSRNEQFF
DNA: TGTGCCTCCGGGGCGGGGGGGTCCCGAAATGAGCAGTTCTTC
J: TRBJ2-1
V: TRBV9
D: TRBD2
size: NA

CDR3: CASRGAGGTGELFF
DNA: TGTGCCAGTAGGGGGGCAGGGGGAACCGGGGAGCTGTTTTTT
J: TRBJ2-2
V: TRBV19
D: TRBD1
size: NA

CDR3: CASSMARAAVHGELFF
DNA: TGTGCCAGTAGTATGGCCCGGGCGGCGGTACACGGGGAGCTGTTTTTT
J: TRBJ2-2
V: TRBV19
D: NA
size: NA

CDR3: CALNRGSTEAFF
DNA: TGTGCCTTGAATCGGGGGAGCACTGAAGCTTTCTTT
J: TRBJ1-1
V: TRBV30
D: NA
size: NA

CDR3: CASSGGGPTPAFF
DNA: TGTGCCAGCAGTGGCGGAGGGCCTACGCCAGCTTTCTTT
J: TRBJ1-1
V: TRBV6-6
D: NA
size: NA

CDR3: CASSLSGTGFKPQHF
DNA: TGTGCCAGCAGCTTAAGCGGGACAGGGTTCAAGCCCCAGCATTTT
J: TRBJ1-5
V: TRBV7-2
D: TRBD1
size: NA

CDR3: CASSGQGVAKNIQYF
DNA: TGTGCCAGCAGTGGTCAGGGAGTAGCCAAAAACATTCAGTACTTC
J: TRBJ2-4
V: TRBV2
D: NA
size: NA

CDR3: CASSLPSVIRDVYGYTF
DNA: TGTGCCAGCAGCTTGCCAAGCGTTATAAGGGACGTGTATGGCTACACCTTC
J: TRBJ1-2
V: TRBV5-5
D: NA
size: NA

CDR3: CASSLGNTAIYGYTF
DNA: TGTGCCAGCAGCTTAGGCAATACAGCAATCTATGGCTACACCTTC
J: TRBJ1-2
V: TRBV7-9
D: NA
size: NA

CDR3: CSVAGTPGEKLFF
DNA: TGCAGCGTGGCCGGGACGCCGGGTGAAAAACTGTTTTTT
J: TRBJ1-4
V: TRBV29-1
D: NA
size: NA

CDR3: CASSEGPGLAIFEQYF
DNA: TGTGCCAGTAGTGAAGGACCCGGGCTAGCGATATTCGAGCAGTACTTC
J: TRBJ2-7
V: TRBV19
D: NA
size: NA

CDR3: CASSQSSSPPEQYF
DNA: TGCGCCAGCAGTCAATCGTCGAGTCCCCCCGAGCAGTACTTC
J: TRBJ2-7
V: TRBV23-1
D: NA
size: NA

CDR3: CASSQDAGNYGYTF
DNA: TGCGCCAGCAGCCAGGACGCCGGTAACTATGGCTACACCTTC
J: TRBJ1-2
V: TRBV5-1
D: NA
size: NA

CDR3: CASSLGGNSNQPQHF
DNA: TGTGCCAGCAGCTTGGGCGGGAATAGCAATCAGCCCCAGCATTTT
J: TRBJ1-5
V: TRBV7-6
D: NA
size: NA

CDR3: CASSPGAGGLETQYF
DNA: TGTGCCAGCAGCCCGGGTGCGGGGGGCCTTGAGACCCAGTACTTC
J: TRBJ2-5
V: TRBV7-2
D: TRBD2
size: NA

CDR3: CASSLERGASTDTQYF
DNA: TGTGCCAGCAGCCTCGAGCGGGGGGCGAGCACAGATACGCAGTATTTT
J: TRBJ2-3
V: TRBV5-6
D: TRBD2
size: NA

CDR3: CASSLEVTPYSNQPQHF
DNA: TGTGCCAGCAGCTTAGAGGTTACGCCCTATAGCAATCAGCCCCAGCATTTT
J: TRBJ1-5
V: TRBV7-8
D: NA
size: NA

CDR3: CASSPFTGENEKLFF
DNA: TGTGCCAGCTCACCATTTACAGGGGAAAATGAAAAACTGTTTTTT
J: TRBJ1-4
V: TRBV18
D: TRBD1
size: once

CDR3: CASSWRSGETQYF
DNA: TGTGCCAGCAGCTGGAGGAGCGGAGAGACCCAGTACTTC
J: TRBJ2-5
V: TRBV7-9
D: NA
size: NA

CDR3: CASSLDSEAFF
DNA: TGTGCCAGCAGCCTAGACAGTGAAGCTTTCTTT
J: TRBJ1-1
V: TRBV13
D: NA
size: NA

CDR3: CASSTRRSGEGETQYF
DNA: TGTGCCAGTAGCACTCGAAGGAGCGGGGAGGGGGAGACCCAGTACTTC
J: TRBJ2-5
V: TRBV19
D: TRBD2
size: NA

CDR3: CASTPRRTEAFF
DNA: TGTGCCAGCACCCCCAGAAGGACTGAAGCTTTCTTT
J: TRBJ1-1
V: TRBV2
D: NA
size: NA

CDR3: CASSSGSLYGNTIYF
DNA: TGTGCCAGCAGCTCGGGCTCCCTGTATGGAAACACCATATATTTT
J: TRBJ1-3
V: TRBV7-8
D: NA
size: NA